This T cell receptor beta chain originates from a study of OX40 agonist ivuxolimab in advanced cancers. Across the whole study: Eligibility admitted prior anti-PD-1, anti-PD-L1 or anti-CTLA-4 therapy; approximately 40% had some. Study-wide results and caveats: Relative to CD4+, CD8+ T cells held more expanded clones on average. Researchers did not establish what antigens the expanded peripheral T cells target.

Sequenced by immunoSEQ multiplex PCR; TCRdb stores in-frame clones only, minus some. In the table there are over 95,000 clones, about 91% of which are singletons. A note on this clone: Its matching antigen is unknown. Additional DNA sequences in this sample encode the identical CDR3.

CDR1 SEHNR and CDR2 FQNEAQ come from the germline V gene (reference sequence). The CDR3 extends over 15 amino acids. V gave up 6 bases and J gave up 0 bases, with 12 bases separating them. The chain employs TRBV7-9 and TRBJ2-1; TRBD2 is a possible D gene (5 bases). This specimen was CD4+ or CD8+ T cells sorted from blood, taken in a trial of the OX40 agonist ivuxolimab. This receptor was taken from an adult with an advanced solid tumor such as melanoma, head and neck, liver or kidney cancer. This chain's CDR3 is CASSPSGSSYNEQFF. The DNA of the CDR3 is TGTGCCAGCAGTCCTTCGGGGAGCTCCTACAATGAGCAGTTCTTC. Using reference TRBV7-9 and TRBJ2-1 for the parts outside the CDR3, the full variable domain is DTGVSQNPRHKITKRGQNVTFRCDPISEHNRLYWYRQTLGQGPEFLTYFQNEAQLEKSRLLSDRFSAERPKGSFSTLEIQRTEQGDSAMYLCASSPSGSSYNEQFFGPGTRLTVL.